Below are 10 T cell receptor beta chains sequenced from a single sample in a study of T cell responses to AZD1222 COVID-19 vaccine. Profiling relied on immunoSEQ multiplex PCR, and the TCRdb table lists in-frame clones only, not all of them. Of 150,000 to 200,000 clones detected, about nine tenths appear once; the ten largest clones hold roughly 1.2%. This specimen consisted of peripheral blood, obtained 28 days after the second AZD1222 dose. Source of these receptors: an adult who received the AZD1222 COVID-19 vaccine.

The chain carries TRBV10-3 and TRBJ2-3; 14 bases line up with TRBD2. CDR3 length: 18 amino acids. CDR1 and CDR2 (germline): ENHRY, SYGVKD. The junction had 5 bases not matched to a gene; V was cut back by 3 bases and J by 0 bases. CDR3 loop: CAISERLAGGPSTDTQYF. The CDR3 nucleotides are TGTGCCATCAGTGAAAGACTAGCGGGAGGGCCCAGCACAGATACGCAGTATTTT.

The chain couples TRBV24-1 to TRBJ1-5; TRBD1 might be the D (5 bases). In germline, CDR1 is KGHDR, CDR2 SFDVKD. Trimming removed 3 bases at V and 2 bases at J, with 10 bases between. The CDR3 totals 15 residues. The CDR3 region has the DNA TGTGCCACCAGTGATCCCACCAGGGGCAATCAGCCCCAGCATTTT. This encodes CATSDPTRGNQPQHF.

V gene TRBV10-3 combines with J gene TRBJ1-1; 7 bases line up with TRBD1. V lost 5 bases to trimming and J lost 7 bases; unmatched junction nucleotides: 7. Germline V gives CDR1 ENHRY, CDR2 SYGVKD. This CDR3 is built from 13 residues. CDR3 DNA sequence: TGTGCCATCAGTCAATCCTGGGACAGTGAAGCTTTCTTT. Encoded protein: CAISQSWDSEAFF.

V is TRBV11-2 and J is TRBJ2-1; D remains ambiguous. Germline CDR1 and CDR2: SGHAT and FQNNGV. The V end lost 0 bases, the J end lost 2 bases, and 8 bases lay between the germline ends. The CDR3 totals 15 residues. The CDR3 DNA sequence: TGTGCCAGCAGCTTAGAAAGCTTACCCTACAATGAGCAGTTCTTC. Translation gives CASSLESLPYNEQFF.

The chain recombines TRBV2 with TRBJ1-4; D uncertain. The germline CDR1 and CDR2 sequences are SNHLY and FYNNEI. V lost 8 bases and J lost 12, with 22 bases in between. The CDR3 has 14 amino acids. As DNA, the CDR3 is TGTGCCAGCGGGGTGAAAAAGGTTCAGTCAGAACTGTTTTTT. As protein: CASGVKKVQSELFF. The whole variable domain, filled in from reference TRBV2 and TRBJ1-4, reads EPEVTQTPSHQVTQMGQEVILRCVPISNHLYFYWYRQILGQKVEFLVSFYNNEISEKSEIFDDQFSVERPDGSNFTLKIRSTKLEDSAMYFCASGVKKVQSELFFGSGTQLSVL.

V and J are TRBV2 and TRBJ1-5; no firm D call. V was cut by 0 bases and J by 5 bases, with 8 bases left in between. The CDR3 totals 14 residues. Germline CDR1 is SNHLY and CDR2 is FYNNEI. The CDR3 sequence is CASSEALADQPQHF. The CDR3 DNA is TGTGCCAGCAGTGAAGCGCTGGCGGATCAGCCCCAGCATTTT. Full variable domain (remainder filled in from reference TRBV2 and TRBJ1-5): EPEVTQTPSHQVTQMGQEVILRCVPISNHLYFYWYRQILGQKVEFLVSFYNNEISEKSEIFDDQFSVERPDGSNFTLKIRSTKLEDSAMYFCASSEALADQPQHFGDGTRLSIL.

This chain uses TRBV15 with TRBJ2-1; TRBD2 might be the D (5 bases). Germline CDR1 LNHNV, CDR2 YYDKDF (reference sequence). This CDR3 contains 13 residues. V shed 5 bases and J shed 8 bases, with 13 bases lying between them. The CDR3 is CATSHRTRDEQFF. The CDR3 DNA follows: TGTGCCACCAGCCATCGAACGAGGGATGAGCAGTTCTTC.

The chain has TRBV14 and TRBJ1-1, with unresolved D. Deletions cut 2 bases from V and 0 bases from J, with 7 bases between. Germline V gene sequence: CDR1 SGHDN, CDR2 FVKESK. This CDR3 has 14 amino acids. CDR3 DNA: TGTGCCAGCAGCCAACTAGGGATGAACACTGAAGCTTTCTTT. Translating it yields CASSQLGMNTEAFF.

The rearrangement joins TRBV6-5 to TRBJ1-2; a weak D match, TRBD1 (5 bases). With 0 bases removed from V and 2 bases from J, the gap between germline ends came to 7 bases. CDR3 length equals 14 residues. CDR1 and CDR2 from the germline V gene are MNHEY and SVGAGI. The CDR3 nucleotides are TGTGCCAGCAGTTACTCGACAGAGAACTATGGCTACACCTTC. As protein: CASSYSTENYGYTF.

This clone was seen only once. This chain links TRBV3-1 (or the pseudogene TRBV3-2) with TRBJ1-4; D is ambiguous. The CDR3 runs to 12 residues. The V gene lost 0 bases and the J gene lost 7 bases, with 3 bases spanning the gap. Germline-derived CDR1 and CDR2 are LGHDT and YNNKEL (reference sequence). CDR3 nucleotide sequence: TGTGCCAGCAGCCAAGATGGTGAAAAACTGTTTTTT. Translation: CASSQDGEKLFF.